The 3 T cell receptor beta chains given below trace back to one sample, sequenced in a study of blood T cell repertoires in COVID-19. Libraries were prepared by immunoSEQ multiplex PCR; TCRdb keeps only in-frame clonotypes and omits some of them. The sample has approximately 300,000 clones, roughly 88% seen once; the top ten hold around 1.5%. The sequenced material came from peripheral blood. The receptors shown here come from a woman aged 45-65 years with acute or convalescent COVID-19.

The chain recombines TRBV27 with TRBJ2-7, with 8 nucleotides matching TRBD2. Germline V gene sequence: CDR1 MNHEY, CDR2 SMNVEV (reference sequence). The V gene end was trimmed by 2 bases and the J gene end by 6 bases; junction bases not matched to a gene: 6. The CDR3 is 14 residues long. The CDR3 bases are TGTGCCAGCAGTTTAACCGGGACTAGGATCGAGCAGTACTTC. It is translated as CASSLTGTRIEQYF.

This chain joins TRBV6-2 or TRBV6-3 and TRBJ2-1, with TRBD2 matching over 13 bases. This CDR3 region has 13 residues. Germline lookup yields CDR1 MNHEY and CDR2 SVGEGT. V was clipped by 6 bases and J by 15 bases; unmatched bases: 8. The CDR3 is CASSRTSGSIPFF. The DNA of the CDR3 is TGTGCCAGCAGCAGGACTAGCGGGAGTATCCCGTTCTTC.

This chain connects TRBV5-4 to TRBJ1-1; weak D call: TRBD1 (6 bases). V dropped 10 bases and J dropped 11 bases, with 24 bases sitting between them. Germline lookup yields CDR1 SGHNT and CDR2 YYREEE (reference sequence). The CDR3 is made up of 13 amino acids. The CDR3 DNA reads as TGTGCCGGCCTGATTTCCAATCGGGGGGCGGCTTTCTTT. Protein sequence: CAGLISNRGAAFF.